The rows below give T cell receptor beta chains drawn from one sample of a study of shared clonotypes between healthy human individuals. The table came from immunoSEQ multiplex PCR; TCRdb's copy has only in-frame clones and leaves some out. The sample yields around 600,000 clones, approximately 95% seen once. Sequenced sample: naive CD8+ T cells sorted from blood. These TCRs come from a woman in her twenties or thirties in good health. Each CDR3 is given with its conserved first and last residue. A D gene is named only where the DNA matches it firmly. Where a row states a size, it is once, few, many or the class of an expanded clone; other rows omit it.

D gene	J gene	clone size	V gene	CDR3 protein	CDR3 DNA
TRBD2	TRBJ2-5	NA	TRBV7-9	CASKKLAATGVPQYF	TGTGCCAGCAAAAAACTAGCGGCAACGGGAGTGCCCCAGTACTTC
NA	TRBJ2-7	NA	TRBV28	CASSFTEAYEQYF	TGTGCCAGCAGTTTCACGGAGGCCTACGAGCAGTACTTC
NA	TRBJ2-5	NA	TRBV19	CASSGPETQYF	TGTGCCAGTAGTGGGCCGGAGACCCAGTACTTC
NA	TRBJ2-3	NA	TRBV13	CASSLESANTQYF	TGTGCCAGCAGCTTAGAATCGGCCAATACGCAGTATTTT
NA	TRBJ1-2	NA	TRBV5-6	CASSLGDGYGYTF	TGTGCCAGCAGCTTGGGGGATGGCTATGGCTACACCTTC
NA	TRBJ2-7	NA	TRBV5-6	CASSSAGAAGEQYF	TGTGCCAGCAGCTCCGCCGGGGCGGCGGGCGAGCAGTACTTC
TRBD1	TRBJ2-3	NA	TRBV4-1	CASSLTGGGTDTQYF	TGCGCCAGCAGCCTGACAGGGGGCGGCACAGATACGCAGTATTTT
NA	TRBJ2-7	NA	TRBV19	CASSSDLLYYEQYF	TGTGCCAGTAGTTCAGACTTGTTGTACTACGAGCAGTACTTC
TRBD1	TRBJ1-2	NA	TRBV5-1	CASSNSSGTGGPVYGYTF	TGCGCCAGCAGCAACTCCTCCGGGACAGGGGGGCCAGTCTATGGCTACACCTTC
NA	TRBJ1-5	NA	TRBV9	CASSETGSGQPQHF	TGTGCCAGCAGCGAAACAGGGTCGGGTCAGCCCCAGCATTTT
TRBD2	TRBJ2-7	NA	TRBV5-6	CASSLAGGAGGPHEQYF	TGTGCCAGCAGCTTGGCAGGTGGCGCGGGAGGGCCCCACGAGCAGTACTTC
TRBD1	TRBJ2-7	NA	TRBV5-6	CASKPGTDSYEQYF	TGTGCCAGCAAGCCGGGGACAGATTCCTACGAGCAGTACTTC
TRBD1	TRBJ2-7	NA	TRBV29-1	CSALGQGAIEQYF	TGCAGCGCACTGGGACAGGGTGCCATCGAGCAGTACTTC
NA	TRBJ2-2	NA	TRBV29-1	CSVATTNTGELFF	TGCAGCGTTGCGACTACGAACACCGGGGAGCTGTTTTTT
NA	TRBJ2-3	NA	TRBV7-9	CASSLVFTDTQYF	TGTGCCAGCAGCTTAGTTTTCACAGATACGCAGTATTTT
TRBD2	TRBJ2-3	NA	TRBV28	CASSFRGSRPDTQYF	TGTGCCAGCAGTTTCCGCGGGAGCCGGCCAGATACGCAGTATTTT
NA	TRBJ2-7	NA	TRBV19	CASSTGWVDEQYF	TGTGCCAGTAGCACCGGGTGGGTCGACGAGCAGTACTTC
NA	TRBJ2-5	NA	TRBV27	CASSLRGRNQETQYF	TGTGCCAGCAGTTTACGGGGACGGAACCAAGAGACCCAGTACTTC
NA	TRBJ2-7	NA	TRBV18	CASSPPEGRDFHEQYF	TGTGCCAGCTCTCCTCCCGAGGGCAGGGATTTCCACGAGCAGTACTTC
NA	TRBJ2-7	NA	TRBV7-9	CASSPHSDEQYF	TGTGCCAGCAGCCCCCACTCAGACGAGCAGTACTTC
TRBD1	TRBJ2-5	NA	TRBV4-1	CASSSTGGHEQYF	TGCGCCAGCAGCTCGACAGGGGGCCATGAGCAGTACTTC
NA	TRBJ2-7	NA	TRBV20-1	CSARGAGEQYF	TGCAGTGCTCGGGGGGCCGGGGAGCAGTACTTC
TRBD2	TRBJ2-5	NA	TRBV28	CASGQAGSSETQYF	TGTGCCAGCGGCCAAGCGGGATCATCAGAGACCCAGTACTTC
TRBD1	TRBJ2-2	NA	TRBV29-1	CSVVFRTGFTGELFF	TGCAGCGTTGTCTTCCGGACAGGGTTCACCGGGGAGCTGTTTTTT
TRBD2	TRBJ2-7	NA	TRBV2	CASSGTSGKYEQYF	TGTGCCAGCTCCGGGACTAGCGGAAAATACGAGCAGTACTTC
NA	TRBJ2-7	NA	TRBV29-1	CSARDGVYEQYF	TGCAGCGCCCGGGATGGGGTCTACGAGCAGTACTTC
NA	TRBJ1-2	NA	TRBV5-6	CASSETTGSGYYGYTF	TGTGCCAGCAGCGAGACAACAGGGTCTGGCTACTATGGCTACACCTTC
TRBD1	TRBJ1-1	NA	TRBV5-1	CASSQETGMNTEAFF	TGCGCCAGCAGCCAAGAGACAGGGATGAACACTGAAGCTTTCTTT
NA	TRBJ2-7	NA	TRBV27	CASSSGTPYEQYF	TGTGCCAGCAGTTCAGGGACACCCTACGAGCAGTACTTC
NA	TRBJ1-1	few	TRBV30	CAWSIQDSLKTFF	TGTGCCTGGAGTATACAAGACAGTCTCAAGACTTTCTTT
NA	TRBJ2-7	NA	TRBV10-3	CAISESSVLYEQYF	TGTGCCATCAGTGAGTCCAGCGTCTTATACGAGCAGTACTTC
NA	TRBJ2-7	few	TRBV27	CASSHGTTYEQYF	TGTGCCAGCAGTCACGGGACCACCTACGAGCAGTACTTC
TRBD2	TRBJ2-3	NA	TRBV13	CASSNIAGATDTQYF	TGTGCCAGCAGCAACATAGCGGGAGCCACAGATACGCAGTATTTT
NA	TRBJ2-1	NA	TRBV14	CASSLGFGSYNEQFF	TGTGCCAGCAGTCTAGGGTTTGGCTCCTACAATGAGCAGTTCTTC
NA	TRBJ2-3	NA	TRBV7-9	CASSTQLENTQYF	TGTGCCAGCAGCACCCAACTAGAGAATACGCAGTATTTT
NA	TRBJ2-4	NA	TRBV27	CASSLGAGNLALENIQYF	TGTGCCAGCAGTTTAGGCGCAGGGAACCTCGCCTTGGAAAACATTCAGTACTTC
TRBD2	TRBJ2-3	NA	TRBV27	CASSPTSGRSGTDTQYF	TGTGCCAGCAGCCCGACTAGCGGGAGAAGCGGCACAGATACGCAGTATTTT
NA	TRBJ2-7	NA	TRBV27	CASSFGPQGVEQYF	TGTGCCAGCAGTTTCGGGCCACAGGGTGTCGAGCAGTACTTC
NA	TRBJ2-3	NA	TRBV18	CASSPALSTDTQYF	TGTGCCAGCTCACCAGCGTTAAGCACAGATACGCAGTATTTT
TRBD1	TRBJ1-2	NA	TRBV4-2	CASSTGQGSHGYTF	TGTGCCAGCAGCACAGGACAGGGATCCCATGGCTACACCTTC
NA	TRBJ2-1	NA	TRBV13	CASRDSYNEQFF	TGTGCCAGCAGGGACTCCTACAATGAGCAGTTCTTC